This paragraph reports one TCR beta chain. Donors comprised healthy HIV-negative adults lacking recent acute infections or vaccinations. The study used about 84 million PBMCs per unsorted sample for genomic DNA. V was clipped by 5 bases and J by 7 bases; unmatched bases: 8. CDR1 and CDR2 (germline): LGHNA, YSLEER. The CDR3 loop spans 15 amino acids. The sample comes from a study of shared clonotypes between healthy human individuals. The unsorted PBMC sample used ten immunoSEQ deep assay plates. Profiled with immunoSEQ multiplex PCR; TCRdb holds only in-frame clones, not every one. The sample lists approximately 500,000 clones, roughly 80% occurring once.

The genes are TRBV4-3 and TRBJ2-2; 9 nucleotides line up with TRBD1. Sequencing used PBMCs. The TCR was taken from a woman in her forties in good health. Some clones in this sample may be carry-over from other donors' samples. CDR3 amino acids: CASSSGQGSSGELFF. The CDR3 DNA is TGCGCCAGCAGCTCAGGACAGGGGTCGAGCGGGGAGCTGTTTTTT.